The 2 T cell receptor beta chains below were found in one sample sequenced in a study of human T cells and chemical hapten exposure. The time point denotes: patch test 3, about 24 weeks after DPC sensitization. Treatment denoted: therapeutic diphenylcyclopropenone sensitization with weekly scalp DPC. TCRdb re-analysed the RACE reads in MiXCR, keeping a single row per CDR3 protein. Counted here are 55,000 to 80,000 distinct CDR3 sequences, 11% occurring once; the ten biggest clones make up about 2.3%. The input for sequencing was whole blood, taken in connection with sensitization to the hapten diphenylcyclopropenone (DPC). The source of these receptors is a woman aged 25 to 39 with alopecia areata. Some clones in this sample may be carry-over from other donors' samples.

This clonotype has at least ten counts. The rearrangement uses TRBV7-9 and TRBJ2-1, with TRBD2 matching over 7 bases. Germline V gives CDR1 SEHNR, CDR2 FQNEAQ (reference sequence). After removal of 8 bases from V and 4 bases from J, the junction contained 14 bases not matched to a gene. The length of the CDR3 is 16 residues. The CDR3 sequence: CASLEVGGPRYNEQFF. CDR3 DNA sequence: TGTGCCAGCCTGGAGGTGGGAGGGCCGAGATACAATGAGCAGTTCTTC.

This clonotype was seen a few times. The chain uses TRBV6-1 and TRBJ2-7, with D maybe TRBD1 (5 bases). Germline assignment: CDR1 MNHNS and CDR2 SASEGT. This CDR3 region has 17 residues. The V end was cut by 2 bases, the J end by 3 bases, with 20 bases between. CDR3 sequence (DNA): TGTGCCAGCAGTGAATTCTTCGGTCCGACAGATAGCTACGAGCAGTACTTC. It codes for CASSEFFGPTDSYEQYF.